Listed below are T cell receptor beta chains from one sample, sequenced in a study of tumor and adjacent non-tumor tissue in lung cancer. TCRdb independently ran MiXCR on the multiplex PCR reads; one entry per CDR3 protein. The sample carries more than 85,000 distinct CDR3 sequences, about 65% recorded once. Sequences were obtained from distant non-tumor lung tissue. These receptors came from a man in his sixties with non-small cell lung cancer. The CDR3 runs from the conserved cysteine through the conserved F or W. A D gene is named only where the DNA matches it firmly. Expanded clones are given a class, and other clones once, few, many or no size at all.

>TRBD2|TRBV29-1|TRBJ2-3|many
CSVVLREGRSDTQYF
TGCAGCGTTGTTTTGCGGGAGGGCCGCTCAGATACGCAGTATTTT
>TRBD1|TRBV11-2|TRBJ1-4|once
CAGSPRNGQGGAKLLF
TGTGCCGGCAGCCCCCGCAACGGACAGGGGGGTGCAAAACTGTTATTT
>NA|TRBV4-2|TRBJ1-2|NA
CACSQVISGGDGYTF
TGTGCCTGCAGCCAAGTGATATCCGGGGGCGATGGCTACACCTTC
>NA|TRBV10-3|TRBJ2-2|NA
CAISEAGAGNTGELFF
TGTGCCATCAGCGAGGCCGGGGCAGGGAACACCGGGGAGCTGTTTTTT
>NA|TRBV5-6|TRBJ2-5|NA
CTSSLAGPETQYF
TGTACCAGCAGCTTGGCAGGGCCAGAGACCCAATACTTC
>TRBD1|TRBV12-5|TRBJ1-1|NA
CASSLVQWGRGEAEAFF
TGTGCTAGTAGTTTGGTACAATGGGGCAGGGGGGAGGCTGAAGCTTTCTTT
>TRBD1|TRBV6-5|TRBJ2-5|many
CASSYRGRQETQYF
TGTGCCAGCAGTTACAGGGGGCGCCAAGAGACCCAGTACTTC
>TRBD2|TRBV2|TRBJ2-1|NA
CASSDLAGGYNEQFF
TGTGCCAGCAGTGATTTAGCGGGGGGGTACAATGAGCAGTTCTTC
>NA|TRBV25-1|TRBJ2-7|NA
CASRGRASTYEQYF
TGTGCCAGCAGAGGTAGGGCGAGTACCTATGAGCAGTACTTC
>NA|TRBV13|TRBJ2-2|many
CASSRGGGDTGELFF
TGTGCCAGCAGCCGCGGAGGCGGTGACACCGGGGAGCTGTTTTTT
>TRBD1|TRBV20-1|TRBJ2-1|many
CSAKTGGEYNEQFF
TGCAGTGCTAAGACAGGGGGCGAGTACAATGAGCAGTTCTTC
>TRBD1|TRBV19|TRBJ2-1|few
CASSIGKSGQLYNEQFF
TGTGCCAGTAGTATCGGTAAATCGGGACAGCTATACAATGAGCAGTTCTTC